This T cell receptor (beta chain) emerged from a study of blood T cells in healthy people across ages. This clonotype showed up just a few times. Its matching antigen is unknown. For the second PCR, which ran for about 6 to 11 cycles, a sample-barcoded 5' primer and a J-beta primer mix were used. TCRdb re-called the 5' RACE reads with MiXCR, one entry per CDR3 protein. Among 1.5 million to 2 million distinct CDR3 sequences listed, less than 50% were seen once. CDR1 is SGDLS, CDR2 YYNGEE, per germline. Trimming cost V 0 bases and J 6 bases, with 13 bases left between them. The CDR3 has 15 amino acids. General study results and limits: Per-million-T-cell TCR beta diversity fell roughly linearly with age.

This TCR came from a woman aged 40 to 50 in good health. The sample was blood. The chain employs TRBV9 and TRBJ2-1; D is unresolved. CDR3 residues: CASSVGDRPANEQFF. CDR3 in DNA: TGTGCCAGCAGCGTAGGAGATCGGCCGGCCAATGAGCAGTTCTTC.